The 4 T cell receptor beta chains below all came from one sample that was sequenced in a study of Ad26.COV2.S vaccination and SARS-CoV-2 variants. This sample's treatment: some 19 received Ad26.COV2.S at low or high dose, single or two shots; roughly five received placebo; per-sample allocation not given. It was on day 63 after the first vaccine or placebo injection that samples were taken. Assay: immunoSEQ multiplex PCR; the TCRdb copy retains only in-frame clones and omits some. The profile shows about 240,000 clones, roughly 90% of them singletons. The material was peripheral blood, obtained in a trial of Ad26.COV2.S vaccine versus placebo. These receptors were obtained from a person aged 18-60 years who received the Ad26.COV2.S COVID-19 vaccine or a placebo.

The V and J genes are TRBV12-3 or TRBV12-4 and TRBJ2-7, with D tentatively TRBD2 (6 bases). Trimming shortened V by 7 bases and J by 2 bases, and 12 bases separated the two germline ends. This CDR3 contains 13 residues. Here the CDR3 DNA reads TGTGCCAGCACTCCGCGGGGAACCTACGAGCAGTACTTC. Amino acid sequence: CASTPRGTYEQYF.

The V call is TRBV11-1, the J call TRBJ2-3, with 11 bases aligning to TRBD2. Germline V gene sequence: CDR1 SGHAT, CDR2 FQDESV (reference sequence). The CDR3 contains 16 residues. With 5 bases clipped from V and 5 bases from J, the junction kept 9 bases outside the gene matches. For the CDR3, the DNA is TGTGCCAGCAGCCCAAGACTAGCGGGGTCCGGAGATACGCAGTATTTT. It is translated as CASSPRLAGSGDTQYF.

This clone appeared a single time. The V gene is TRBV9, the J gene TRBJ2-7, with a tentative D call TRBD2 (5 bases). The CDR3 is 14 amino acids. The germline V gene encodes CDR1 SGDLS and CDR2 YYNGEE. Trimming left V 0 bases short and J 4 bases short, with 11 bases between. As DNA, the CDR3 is TGTGCCAGCAGCGTAGCGGGGAACGAGTACGAGCAGTACTTC. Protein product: CASSVAGNEYEQYF.

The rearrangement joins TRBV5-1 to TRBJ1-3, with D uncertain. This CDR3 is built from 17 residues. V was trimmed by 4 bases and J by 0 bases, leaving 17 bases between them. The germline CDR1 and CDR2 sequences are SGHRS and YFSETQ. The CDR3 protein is CASSPDPNPLSGNTIYF. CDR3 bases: TGCGCCAGCAGCCCGGACCCTAATCCCCTCTCTGGAAACACCATATATTTT.